These 18 T cell receptor beta chains were all obtained from the same sample, sequenced in a study of blood T cell repertoires in COVID-19. The repertoire was sequenced with immunoSEQ multiplex PCR; TCRdb's copy has only in-frame clones and lacks some. Among about 46,000 clones listed, approximately 88% were seen once. The specimen was peripheral blood. The receptors come from a human donor with active COVID-19. The donor label of this sample is uncertain.

This chain connects TRBV19 to TRBJ2-7; 12 positions agree with TRBD2. J gave up 3 bases and V 3 bases, and 9 bases lay outside the gene matches. CDR1 is LNHDA, CDR2 SQIVND, per germline (reference sequence). The CDR3 loop spans 17 amino acids. In DNA, the CDR3 is TGTGCCAGTAGTATCCGAAATCTAGCGGGAGGGGACTACGAGCAGTACTTC. Its translation is CASSIRNLAGGDYEQYF.

This clone was seen more than once but under ten times. V usage is TRBV23-1 and J usage is TRBJ1-2; 8 bases map to TRBD1. TRBV23-1 counts as an open reading frame of uncertain function. The CDR3 spans 16 residues. V shed 0 bases and J 6 bases; nucleotides not matched to a gene: 9. In DNA, the CDR3 is TGCGCCAGCAGTCAATCGAGCGGGACAGGCAGGGATGGCTACACCTTC. Translated, it gives CASSQSSGTGRDGYTF.

The chain links TRBV7-2 to TRBJ2-7, with 11 bases matching TRBD1. Germline loops: CDR1 SGHTA, CDR2 FQGNSA. This CDR3 comprises 15 residues. J was trimmed by 2 bases and V by 4 bases; bases with no gene match: 4. The CDR3 coding sequence is TGTGCCAGCAGCTCCCAGGACAGGGGGCCCTACGAGCAGTACTTC. It is translated as CASSSQDRGPYEQYF.

V is TRBV13 and J is TRBJ2-1; 8 bases line up with TRBD2. V was clipped by 1 base and J by 5 bases; unmatched bases: 19. The CDR3 runs to 20 residues. Germline V lookup: CDR1 PRHDT, CDR2 FYEKMQ (reference sequence). In DNA, the CDR3 is TGTGCCAGCAGCTTAGCCGGGAGGGCCCTCTTGAGTTACACACACAATGAGCAGTTCTTC. Its protein product is CASSLAGRALLSYTHNEQFF.

In regard to this clone: The DNA is left out, because the CDR3 cannot be placed on it with certainty; the CDR3 is given as TCRdb lists it. This chain uses TRBV5-6 with TRBJ1-4; TRBD1 is the table's D call, not checked against the DNA. Germline V lookup: CDR1 SGHDT, CDR2 YYEEEE. The CDR3 contains 13 residues when both ends are counted. The CDR3 spells CVGRGTGRGKTVF.

This clone was counted a single time. The V call is TRBV29-1, the J call TRBJ1-1, with 7 nucleotides matching TRBD1. The length of the CDR3 is 15 residues. CDR1 is SQVTM, CDR2 ANQGSEA, per germline. The V gene end was trimmed by 3 bases and the J gene end by 6 bases; junction bases not matched to a gene: 13. CDR3 sequence reads: CSVESYRGGSPEAFF. CDR3 nucleotide sequence: TGCAGCGTTGAGTCGTACAGGGGTGGTAGCCCTGAAGCTTTCTTT.

V gene TRBV3-1 (or the pseudogene TRBV3-2) combines with J gene TRBJ2-7; D might be TRBD2 (5 bases). Trimming took 1 base from V and 5 from J, leaving 12 bases between them. There are 14 residues in the CDR3. Germline V gene lookup returns CDR1 LGHDT and CDR2 YNNKEL (reference sequence). The CDR3 is CASSQAGSVHEQYF. The CDR3 region has the DNA TGTGCCAGCAGCCAAGCGGGGAGCGTCCACGAGCAGTACTTC.

The J gene is TRBJ2-1, the V gene TRBV4-3; 13 nucleotides match TRBD2. The CDR3 is 17 residues long. Looked up from germline, CDR1 is LGHNA and CDR2 is YSLEER. J was trimmed by 9 bases and V by 4 bases; bases with no gene match: 12. CDR3 residues: CASSPIGLAGVGVEQFF. The CDR3 DNA follows: TGCGCCAGCAGCCCTATAGGACTAGCGGGAGTCGGGGTTGAGCAGTTCTTC.

The CDR3 region is CASSLEAGAYNEQFF. As DNA, the CDR3 is TGTGCCAGCAGCTTAGAAGCGGGAGCCTACAATGAGCAGTTCTTC. The chain carries TRBV7-3 and TRBJ2-1, with 8 bases identical to TRBD2. With 2 bases clipped from V and 2 bases from J, the junction kept 2 bases outside the gene matches. CDR1 and CDR2 from the germline V gene are SGHTA and FQGTGA. There are 15 residues in the CDR3.

The chain uses TRBV19 and TRBJ1-5; 8 bases agree with TRBD1. The CDR3 totals 14 residues. Looked up from germline, CDR1 is LNHDA and CDR2 is SQIVND (reference sequence). The V gene end was trimmed by 6 bases and the J gene end by 7 bases; junction bases not matched to a gene: 8. Written as DNA, the CDR3 is TGTGCCAGTAGCCCGACAGGGGATCGGCAGCCCCAGCATTTT. Amino acids: CASSPTGDRQPQHF.

The V gene is TRBV6-5, the J gene TRBJ2-7, with no clear D. Germline V gene sequence: CDR1 MNHEY, CDR2 SVGAGI. Trimming left V 7 bases short and J 2 bases short, with 9 bases between. This CDR3 has 12 amino acids. This chain's CDR3 is CASTTSPYEQYF. For the CDR3, the DNA is TGTGCCAGCACGACATCCCCCTACGAGCAGTACTTC.

The chain recombines TRBV7-9 with TRBJ2-7; 9 nucleotides align to TRBD1. The CDR3 covers 14 residues. V lost 5 bases, J lost 5 bases, and 7 bases stayed unmatched. Germline V gene data show CDR1 as SEHNR and CDR2 as FQNEAQ (reference sequence). The CDR3: CASSPGTGFHEQYF. The CDR3 DNA reads as TGTGCCAGCAGCCCAGGGACAGGGTTCCACGAGCAGTACTTC.

This chain joins TRBV18 and TRBJ1-2; weak D call: TRBD1 (6 bases). Trimming stripped 2 bases from V and 8 bases from J, with 21 bases between. This CDR3 spans 16 amino acids. The germline V gene encodes CDR1 KGHSH and CDR2 LQKENI. The chain's CDR3 is CASSPSDRYSLQGYTF. CDR3 DNA sequence: TGTGCCAGCTCACCATCCGACAGGTACTCCCTCCAAGGCTACACCTTC. The variable domain in full, with the rest retrieved from reference TRBV18 and TRBJ1-2, is NAGVMQNPRHLVRRRGQEARLRCSPMKGHSHVYWYRQLPEEGLKFMVYLQKENIIDESGMPKERFSAEFPKEGPSILRIQQVVRGDSAAYFCASSPSDRYSLQGYTFGSGTRLTVV.

The chain couples TRBV6-5 to TRBJ2-7, with a tentative D call TRBD2 (6 bases). Trimming removed 7 bases from V and 1 base from J, with 17 bases in between. The CDR3 contains 15 residues. Germline CDR1 and CDR2: MNHEY and SVGAGI. The CDR3 is CASKRVGGASYEQYF. The CDR3 DNA reads as TGTGCCAGCAAGAGGGTAGGCGGGGCGTCCTACGAGCAGTACTTC.

This chain joins TRBV4-1 and TRBJ1-2; TRBD1 is a possible D gene (6 bases). With 2 bases removed from V and 5 bases from J, the gap between germline ends came to 15 bases. Germline CDR1 MGHRA, CDR2 YSYEKL. The CDR3 covers 15 residues. CDR3 in DNA: TGCGCCAGCAGCCAACTTGACAGGCCCCTTTATGGCTACACCTTC. As protein: CASSQLDRPLYGYTF.

The chain is built from TRBV21-1 and TRBJ2-1; TRBD1, the table's D call, was not compared with the DNA. TRBV21-1 is annotated as a pseudogene. The CDR3 runs 16 residues. CDR3 amino acids: CARTGGLGQENNEQFF. Written as DNA, the CDR3 is TGTGCCAGAACAGGGGGCTTGGGGCAAGAAAACAATGAGCAGTTCTTC.

This clone was counted a single time. The V gene is TRBV29-1, the J gene TRBJ2-3; perhaps TRBD2 as D (6 bases). The V gene's germline CDR1 is SQVTM and CDR2 ANQGSEA. CDR3 size: 14 residues. Trimming removed 4 bases from V and 1 base from J, with 12 bases in between. CDR3 region: CSVGRGGRTDTQYF. The DNA of the CDR3 is TGCAGCGTTGGGAGGGGAGGACGCACAGATACGCAGTATTTT.

J is TRBJ1-6 and V is TRBV10-2; TRBD1 matches 7 bases. The CDR3 consists of 15 residues. V lost 6 bases, J lost 7 bases, and 9 bases stayed unmatched. Germline assignment: CDR1 WSHSY and CDR2 SAAADI. The CDR3 coding sequence is TGCGCCAGCAGGGCCGCTACAGGGGCCAATTCACCCCTCCACTTT. Encoded protein: CASRAATGANSPLHF.